These 8 T cell receptor beta chains originate from one sample sequenced in a study of post-analysis software for immune sequencing data. Unique molecular identifiers were built into the TCR beta cDNA libraries. TCRdb re-analysed the PCR reads in MiXCR, keeping a single row per CDR3 protein. Among around 160,000 distinct CDR3 sequences listed, approximately 35% were seen once. The specimen was blood, collected after autologous hematopoietic stem cell transplantation. These receptors were obtained from a girl aged 5 to 17 with multiple sclerosis.

The chain has TRBV6-5 and TRBJ2-7, with D possibly matching TRBD1 (5 bases). Germline lookup yields CDR1 MNHEY and CDR2 SVGAGI. The CDR3 runs 15 residues. The V and J ends lost 3 bases and 3 bases respectively, with 15 bases between them. The CDR3 spells CASSYSPMGLYEQYF. The CDR3 bases are TGTGCCAGCAGTTATTCCCCGATGGGGCTCTACGAGCAGTACTTC.

In its sample, this clonotype was seen many times. V usage is TRBV7-3 and J usage is TRBJ1-2; unclear D gene. V lost 4 bases and J 2 bases, leaving 8 bases between the germline ends. CDR3 length: 13 residues. Germline CDR1 and CDR2: SGHTA and FQGTGA. The CDR3 reads CASSSAGNYGYTF. As DNA, the CDR3 is TGTGCCAGCAGCTCCGCCGGGAACTATGGCTACACCTTC.

The chain joins TRBV6-2 or TRBV6-3 to TRBJ2-7; D unresolved. V was shortened by 8 bases and J by 5 bases, with 16 bases between the two germline ends. The CDR3 consists of 13 residues. Germline V lookup: CDR1 MNHEY, CDR2 SVGEGT. CDR3 sequence reads: CASSEVSPHEQYF. The DNA of the CDR3 is TGTGCCAGCTCGGAAGTAAGCCCACACGAGCAGTACTTC.

In its sample, this clonotype was seen a few times. The chain recombines TRBV4-1 with TRBJ1-2; 9 positions agree with TRBD1. Germline trimming cut 0 bases from V and 6 bases from J; bases unmatched to any gene: 8. CDR3 length: 16 amino acids. The germline V gene has CDR1 MGHRA and CDR2 YSYEKL. CDR3 DNA sequence: TGCGCCAGCAGCCAAGATCCCTTCACAGGGGGCGATGGCTACACCTTC. Amino acid sequence: CASSQDPFTGGDGYTF.

The chain employs TRBV20-1 and TRBJ2-1; 7 bases are shared with TRBD2. Unmatched junction bases numbered 8, after V lost 3 bases and J lost 3 bases. Germline V gene data show CDR1 as DFQATT and CDR2 as SNEGSKA (reference sequence). The CDR3 runs to 15 residues. The CDR3 loop is CSARVEGRDYNEQFF. The CDR3 DNA reads as TGCAGTGCTAGGGTTGAAGGGAGGGACTACAATGAGCAGTTCTTC.

This clonotype was counted many times. This chain uses TRBV11-2 with TRBJ2-1, with 9 bases that match TRBD1. J gave up 10 bases and V 5 bases, and 6 bases lay outside the gene matches. The germline V gene has CDR1 SGHAT and CDR2 FQNNGV. The CDR3 length is 13 residues. The CDR3 coding sequence is TGTGCCAGCAGCCGGGACAGGGTAAAGGAGCAGTTCTTC. Its translation: CASSRDRVKEQFF. Looking up the rest from reference TRBV11-2 and TRBJ2-1 gives the full variable domain: EAGVAQSPRYKIIEKRQSVAFWCNPISGHATLYWYQQILGQGPKLLIQFQNNGVVDDSQLPKDRFSAERLKGVDSTLKIQPAKLEDSAVYLCASSRDRVKEQFFGPGTRLTVL.

This clonotype was detected a few times. The DNA for the CDR3 is TGTGCCAGCAGCTTAGGTATTGGTTACAATGAGCAGTTCTTC. It is translated as CASSLGIGYNEQFF. The V call is TRBV7-9, the J call TRBJ2-1, with D unresolved. The V end lost 1 base, the J end lost 4 bases, and 8 bases lay between the germline ends. Germline lookup yields CDR1 SEHNR and CDR2 FQNEAQ (reference sequence). The CDR3 sequence is 14 residues long.

This sequence joins TRBV6-2 or TRBV6-3 and TRBJ2-1; tentative D call: TRBD2 (6 bases). The CDR3 contains 15 residues. V lost 2 bases to trimming and J lost 4 bases, with 12 bases between them. From germline, CDR1 is MNHEY and CDR2 SVGEGT. As DNA, the CDR3 is TGTGCCAGCAGTTACAACAGCGGGCGATACAATGAGCAGTTCTTC. Translating it yields CASSYNSGRYNEQFF.